The entry below describes one T cell receptor beta chain. The antigen it recognizes is unknown. No base-level quality is on record; no much larger clone is a single base apart. The CDR3 sequence holds 13 residues, the cysteine and phenylalanine included. Solely the CDR3 DNA is kept, with 39 bases framed from the first base. For CDR1 and CDR2, the germline V gene lists MDHEN and SYDVKM. Germline trimming: 11 bases from V, 1 base from J; junction bases outside gene matches: 6. Preparation of the library involved the immunoSEQ multiplex PCR assay. RNA was extracted from all samples and reverse transcribed into cDNA as template for TCR sequencing. First-strand cDNA was synthesized using SuperScript III with a 2:1 mix of oligo-dT and random hexamers. A synthetic immune receptor repertoire was used to assess amplification bias, and residual bias was removed computationally. The original pipeline was this. Raw reads were preprocessed to remove errors, and CDR3 was defined according to IMGT conventions as the region from the conserved cysteine to phenylalanine. Clonality was computed by normalizing Shannon entropy by log2 of the number of productive unique TCRs and subtracting the result from 1. CD4 or CD8 identity of scalp clones was inferred by cross-referencing scalp TCRbeta sequences with sorted blood CD4 and CD8 repertoires. In TCRdb, the immuneACCESS table is reduced to in-frame sequences with V and J assigned. These tables do not hold every clone; where another copy was compared, an unresolved V gene accounts for under half, and the others remain unexplained. That table is the source of V, J and clone size, and D and trimming were worked out from the DNA. In this sample the table shows 50,000 to 70,000 clones, around 47% of which occur a single time. The ten most abundant clones make up roughly 50% of the sample.

The data originate from a study of CD8+ T cells in alopecia areata (dated by TCRdb to the late 2010s). Regarding the study in general: In both human patients and the C3H/HeJ mouse model, the study applied high-throughput TCRbeta sequencing to look at T cell clonal expansion in alopecia areata. In humans, TCRbeta sequencing was performed on scalp tissue and on sorted CD4+ and CD8+ peripheral blood T cells from healthy controls and from patients with patchy or totalis/universalis alopecia areata. Scalp clonality was compared across normal scalp (n=4), patchy alopecia areata scalp (n=8), and alopecia totalis/universalis scalp (n=8). The RNA source kit depended on sample type: the PAXgene miRNA kit for fixed scalp, the miRNeasy kit for PBMCs, and the RNeasy kit for mouse skin. TCRbeta CDR3 regions were amplified by immunoSEQ multiplex PCR using 35 Vbeta forward and 13 Jbeta reverse primers.

Peripheral blood and lesional scalp punch biopsies were obtained from patients with alopecia areata. PBMCs were isolated by density centrifugation and stained for CD3, CD4 and CD8, and CD4+ and CD8+ T cells were sorted on a FACSAria. Untreated alopecia areata patients were recruited as part of a multicenter biomarker study. In a handful of patients from the biomarker study, the blood CD8+ T cells went through an additional sort into NKG2D-low and NKG2D-high fractions. Summary of the overall study and its limitations: Shared TCR sequences between patients were less evident than in mice, which may be partly attributable to HLA diversity in the patient population. Compared with normal scalp, lesional scalp had higher clonality and more expanded CD8+ clones, particularly in alopecia totalis/universalis, a pattern that suggests antigenic drive. Unlike mouse skin, where gammadelta T cells dominate, normal human skin contains resident alphabeta T cells that get sequenced too, which complicates analysis of the scalp TCR repertoire.

This clonotype originated in a human donor with alopecia areata. Sequenced input: NKG2D-low CD8+ T cells sorted from blood. Read against the paper, the sample's cell subset or site label means: sorted CD8+ NKG2D-low blood T cells. This sequence uses TRBV28 and TRBJ2-3, with TRBD1 matching 7 junction bases. The sequenced DNA is TGTGCCGGGAACAGGGGAGGCACAGATACGCAGTATTTT. Translated, it reads CAGNRGGTDTQYF.